The 22 T cell receptor beta chains reported below all come from one sample, sequenced in a study of patients and donors after allogeneic stem cell transplantation. From the RT-PCR reads, TCRdb called clonotypes with MiXCR, one entry per CDR3 protein. The top ten clones hold 5% to 7.5% of a sample with about 960,000 distinct CDR3 sequences, around 17% of them seen once. The specimen sequenced was blood, either unsorted or a sorted T cell fraction (not recorded which). Receptor source: a human donor who was either an allogeneic HSCT recipient or a stem cell or donor lymphocyte infusion donor (not recorded which). It is not recorded whose cells these are; they may come from a transplant donor.

The rearrangement links TRBV25-1 to TRBJ1-5, with D perhaps TRBD1 (5 bases). The CDR3 spans 13 residues. V shed 4 bases and J shed 9 bases, with 13 bases lying between them. Germline V gives CDR1 MGHDK, CDR2 SYGVNS. CDR3 region: CASSVRGVGPQHF. The CDR3 region has the DNA TGTGCCAGCAGTGTAAGGGGAGTGGGGCCCCAGCATTTT.

This clonotype was detected ten times or more. The CDR3 is CASSLGGREKLFF. The CDR3 nucleotides are TGCGCCAGCAGCTTGGGCGGGCGTGAAAAACTGTTTTTT. The chain couples TRBV5-1 to TRBJ1-4; D gene uncertain. The CDR3 runs 13 residues. Looked up from germline, CDR1 is SGHRS and CDR2 is YFSETQ. V was pared by 0 bases and J by 7 bases, with 7 bases between.

This chain connects TRBV11-2 to TRBJ2-3; no firm D call. Per germline, CDR1 SGHAT and CDR2 FQNNGV. CDR3 length equals 14 residues. V lost 1 base, J lost 8 bases, and 13 bases lay in between. In nucleotides, the CDR3 is TGTGCCAGCAGCTTAGGGTCAGGCATGGGTACGCAGTATTTT. It yields the protein CASSLGSGMGTQYF.

V and J are TRBV4-1 and TRBJ1-5; D possibly corresponds to TRBD1 (6 bases). Germline CDR1 is MGHRA and CDR2 is YSYEKL. V was cut by 4 bases and J by 0 bases, with 10 bases left in between. There are 15 residues in the CDR3. This CDR3 reads CASSPPGVSNQPQHF. The CDR3 DNA follows: TGCGCCAGCAGCCCTCCAGGGGTTAGCAATCAGCCCCAGCATTTT.

The V gene is TRBV6-1, the J gene TRBJ2-1; tentative D call: TRBD2 (6 bases). CDR1 is MNHNS, CDR2 SASEGT, per germline. The CDR3 covers 16 residues. The V gene lost 7 bases and the J gene lost 7 bases, with 23 bases spanning the gap. In DNA, the CDR3 is TGTGCCAGCACCCGACTTGCTAGCGACCGGGGGAATGAGCAGTTCTTC. Encoded protein: CASTRLASDRGNEQFF.

This clonotype was detected ten times or more. The chain links TRBV29-1 to TRBJ2-3; D is undetermined. Trimming took 3 bases from V and 3 from J, leaving 4 bases between them. Germline CDR1 is SQVTM and CDR2 is ANQGSEA. The CDR3 extends over 11 amino acids. CDR3 DNA sequence: TGCAGCGTTGAGCCGACAGATACGCAGTATTTT. Its protein is CSVEPTDTQYF.

The V call is TRBV21-1, the J call TRBJ1-5. TRBV21-1 is a pseudogene segment. The CDR3 is 14 residues long. The CDR3 protein is CASSDASSNQPQHF. DNA of the CDR3: TGTGCCAGCAGCGACGCCTCAAGCAATCAGCCCCAGCATTTT.

The rearrangement joins TRBV7-7 to TRBJ2-2; possibly TRBD2 for D (6 bases). V was cut by 5 bases and J by 8 bases, with 15 bases left in between. The CDR3 runs to 14 residues. Germline V gene lookup returns CDR1 SSHAT and CDR2 FNYEAQ (reference sequence). In nucleotides, the CDR3 is TGTGCCAGCAGCCCCAAGGGACTCTCTGGGGAGCTGTTTTTT. This sequence encodes CASSPKGLSGELFF.

This clonotype turned up a few times. CDR3: CSVRGLHSYEQYF. CDR3 bases: TGCAGCGTGCGGGGTCTACACTCCTACGAGCAGTACTTC. The rearrangement links TRBV29-1 to TRBJ2-7, with D possibly being TRBD2 (6 bases). Germline V gene sequence: CDR1 SQVTM, CDR2 ANQGSEA. The CDR3 has 13 amino acids. V gave up 6 bases and J gave up 0 bases, with 12 bases separating them.

The sample holds a few counts of this clonotype. For the CDR3, the DNA is TGTGCCAGCAGTACGGGACTAGCGGGGAATTACAATGAGCAGTTCTTC. Protein product: CASSTGLAGNYNEQFF. This chain uses TRBV6-1 with TRBJ2-1; 13 bases map to TRBD2. Germline trimming cut 5 bases from V and 4 bases from J; bases unmatched to any gene: 5. The germline gives CDR1 MNHNS, CDR2 SASEGT. The CDR3 runs to 16 residues.

This clonotype was found a few times. One end of the junction varies from germline; a read error may be responsible. The V gene is TRBV9, the J gene TRBJ2-1; D is tentatively TRBD1 or TRBD2 (5 bases each). CDR3 length equals 15 residues. CDR1 and CDR2 (germline): SGDLS, YYNGEE. This CDR3 reads CTSSVGTESYNEQFF. CDR3 DNA: TGTACCAGCAGCGTAGGGACGGAATCCTACAATGAGCAGTTCTTC.

Only a few counts were recorded for this clonotype. The V call is TRBV5-1, the J call TRBJ2-7, with a tentative D call TRBD2 (6 bases). This CDR3 region has 18 residues. V lost 7 bases, J lost 0 bases, and 26 bases lay in between. CDR1 is SGHRS and CDR2 is YFSETQ in the germline V gene. The DNA of the CDR3 is TGCGCCAGCTCCGGTGGAGGGTTCGGGATGCGGAGCTCCTACGAGCAGTACTTC. Amino acid sequence: CASSGGGFGMRSSYEQYF.

The chain combines TRBV30 with TRBJ2-1; a weak D match, TRBD2 (7 bases). The CDR3 extends over 14 amino acids. The V and J ends lost 0 bases and 6 bases respectively, with 12 bases between them. The germline gives CDR1 GTSNPN, CDR2 SVGIG (reference sequence). CDR3 loop: CAWSVSGGANEQFF. Here the CDR3 DNA reads TGTGCCTGGAGTGTAAGTGGGGGGGCCAATGAGCAGTTCTTC.

The genes are TRBV5-1 and TRBJ2-2; 9 bases fit TRBD1. CDR3 length: 16 amino acids. V trimming: 2 bases; J trimming: 4 bases; junction bases outside the gene matches: 6. CDR1 SGHRS and CDR2 YFSETQ come from the germline V gene. CDR3 nucleotides: TGCGCCAGCAGCTTTTCCCGGGACAGGGTCACCGGGGAGCTGTTTTTT. It translates to CASSFSRDRVTGELFF.

For this clonotype: A much larger clone lies one base from this, so it may be a read error. This chain uses TRBV5-1 with TRBJ2-3; 8 bases map to TRBD2. The CDR3 has 16 residues. The ends lost 4 bases at V and 5 bases at J; junction bases unmatched: 12. Germline CDR1 and CDR2: SGHRS and YFSETQ. CDR3 protein: CASSLGLAGIVDTQYF. Here the CDR3 DNA reads TGCGCCAGCAGCCTGGGTTTAGCGGGGATCGTAGATACGCAGTATTTT. Full variable domain (missing parts from reference TRBV5-1 and TRBJ2-3): KAGVTQTPRYLIKTRGQQVTLSCSPISGHRSVSWYQQTPGQGLQFLFEYFSETQRNKGNFPGRFSGRQFSNSRSEMNVSTLELGDSALYLCASSLGLAGIVDTQYFGPGTRLTVL.

This clonotype has ten or more counts. The V and J genes are TRBV4-2 and TRBJ2-5, with 7 nucleotides matching TRBD1. The J segment lost 0 bases and the V segment lost 2 bases, leaving 6 bases of the junction unmatched. CDR1 is LGHNA and CDR2 is YNFKEQ in the germline V gene. This CDR3 contains 16 residues. CDR3 DNA: TGTGCCAGCAGCCAACCGGGACAGATATACCAAGAGACCCAGTACTTC. Translation gives CASSQPGQIYQETQYF.

V is TRBV12-3 or TRBV12-4 and J is TRBJ2-6, with D tentatively TRBD1 or TRBD2 (5 bases each). Trimming cost V 6 bases and J 1 base, with 10 bases left between them. The CDR3 has 15 residues. CDR3 nucleotides: TGTGCCAGCAGGGGACCCTCTTCTGGGGCCAACGTCCTGACTTTC. The encoded protein is CASRGPSSGANVLTF.

There are a few counts of this clonotype. CDR3 loop: CASRIAGGPENEQFF. The CDR3 coding sequence is TGTGCCAGCAGGATAGCGGGAGGGCCTGAGAATGAGCAGTTCTTC. V is TRBV12-3 or TRBV12-4 and J is TRBJ2-1; TRBD2 matches at 11 bases. V shed 6 bases and J 7 bases; nucleotides not matched to a gene: 8. The length of the CDR3 is 15 residues.

This chain connects TRBV27 to TRBJ1-2, with a tentative D call TRBD1 (5 bases). Germline assignment: CDR1 MNHEY and CDR2 SMNVEV (reference sequence). The germline V and J ends were trimmed by 3 bases and 3 bases, with 8 bases remaining between them. The CDR3 covers 13 residues. Here the CDR3 reads CASSFSGDYGYTF. Written as DNA, the CDR3 is TGTGCCAGCAGTTTTTCGGGGGACTATGGCTACACCTTC.

The chain combines TRBV7-9 with TRBJ2-7, with D maybe TRBD1 (5 bases). From germline, CDR1 is SEHNR and CDR2 FQNEAQ (reference sequence). The CDR3 is 15 residues long. Trimming shortened V by 5 bases and J by 5 bases, and 19 bases separated the two germline ends. The CDR3 nucleotides read TGTGCCAGCAGCCTCACCGGGCCAGGGATCCACGAGCAGTACTTC. This sequence encodes CASSLTGPGIHEQYF.

In the case of this clonotype: One end of the junction is discordant with germline, which a read error may explain. The gene calls are TRBV3-1 and TRBJ1-3, with D unclear. CDR1 and CDR2 (germline): LGHDT, YNNKEL (reference sequence). The CDR3 runs to 14 residues. The CDR3 is CASIQRYSGNTIYF. The CDR3 DNA follows: TGTGCCAGCATCCAAAGGTACTCTGGAAACACCATATATTTT.

The rearrangement joins TRBV15 to TRBJ2-1, with 7 bases identical to TRBD1. This CDR3 region has 16 residues. Germline CDR1 reads LNHNV; CDR2 reads YYDKDF (reference sequence). The junction had 6 bases not matched to a gene; V was cut back by 4 bases and J by 0 bases. The CDR3 nucleotides read TGTGCCACCAGCATGAACAGGGGCAACTCCTACAATGAGCAGTTCTTC. Translated, it gives CATSMNRGNSYNEQFF.